The entry that follows covers one TCR beta chain sequence. This entry is derived from a study of blood T cell repertoires in COVID-19. About the research overall: The United States, Italy and Spain were the sources of the acute and convalescent COVID-19 samples.

As processed by the authors: Counts of nucleated cells, estimated from reference gene primer amplification, were obtained. Libraries were prepared by immunoSEQ multiplex PCR; TCRdb keeps only in-frame clonotypes and omits some of them. V and J calls and clone size are given by that table; D and trimming were obtained from the DNA. The sample includes approximately 290,000 clones, roughly 90% seen only once; the top ten take about 2%. The CDR3 is 19 residues long. Looked up from germline, CDR1 is SGDLS and CDR2 is YYNGEE. V lost 0 bases, J lost 0 bases, and 11 bases stayed unmatched. Sequencing was done on a sample of peripheral blood. V usage is TRBV9 and J usage is TRBJ2-3; the match to TRBD2 covers 9 bases. This clonotype was sampled from a man aged 18 to 29 with active or convalescent COVID-19. CDR3 region: CASSVAQSGGIASTDTQYF. The CDR3 region has the DNA TGTGCCAGCAGCGTAGCGCAGAGCGGGGGGATCGCGAGCACAGATACGCAGTATTTT. The entire variable domain, with the rest obtained from reference TRBV9 and TRBJ2-3, is as follows: DSGVTQTPKHLITATGQRVTLRCSPRSGDLSVYWYQQSLDQGLQFLIQYYNGEERAKGNILERFSAQQFPDLHSELNLSSLELGDSALYFCASSVAQSGGIASTDTQYFGPGTRLTVL.